The present entry profiles one T cell receptor (beta chain) with its context. Germline lookup yields CDR1 MNHEY and CDR2 SVGAGI. The CDR3 has 12 amino acids. V shed 6 bases and J shed 0 bases, with 5 bases lying between them. The table came from immunoSEQ multiplex PCR; TCRdb's copy has only in-frame clones and leaves some out. The repertoire holds just under 60,000 clones, with roughly 80% as singletons. The sample is drawn from a study of blood T cell repertoires in COVID-19. This receptor was obtained from a human donor in a cohort sampled during active COVID-19. The sequencing input was peripheral blood. The V and J genes are TRBV6-5 and TRBJ1-1, with D unresolved. DNA of the CDR3: TGTGCCAGCAGCCATTTGAACACTGAAGCTTTCTTT. Translation gives CASSHLNTEAFF.